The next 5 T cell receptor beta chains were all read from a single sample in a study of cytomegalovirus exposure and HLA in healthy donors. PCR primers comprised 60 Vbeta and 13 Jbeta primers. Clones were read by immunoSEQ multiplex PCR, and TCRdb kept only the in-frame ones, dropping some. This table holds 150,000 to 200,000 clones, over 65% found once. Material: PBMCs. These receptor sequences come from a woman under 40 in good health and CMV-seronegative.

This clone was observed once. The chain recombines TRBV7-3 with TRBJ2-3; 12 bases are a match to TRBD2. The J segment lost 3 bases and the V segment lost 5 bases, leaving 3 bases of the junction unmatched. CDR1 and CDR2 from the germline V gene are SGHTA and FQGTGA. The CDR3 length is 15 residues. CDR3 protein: CASSAGLAGTDTQYF. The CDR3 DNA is TGTGCCAGCAGCGCCGGACTAGCGGGAACAGATACGCAGTATTTT.

The CDR3 loop is CASSPDRAFTDTQYF. DNA of the CDR3: TGTGCCAGCAGCCCCGACAGGGCGTTTACAGATACGCAGTATTTT. V gene TRBV9 combines with J gene TRBJ2-3; 7 bases are a match to TRBD1. Losses at the gene ends were 4 bases for V and 3 bases for J; bases not matched to a gene: 8. Germline values: CDR1 SGDLS, CDR2 YYNGEE. This CDR3 has 15 amino acids.

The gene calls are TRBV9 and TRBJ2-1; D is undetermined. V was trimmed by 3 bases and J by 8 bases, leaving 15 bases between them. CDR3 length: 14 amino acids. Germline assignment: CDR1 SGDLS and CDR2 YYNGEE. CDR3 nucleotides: TGTGCCAGCAGCGCCCTAGGTGGTGTCGATGAGCAGTTCTTC. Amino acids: CASSALGGVDEQFF.

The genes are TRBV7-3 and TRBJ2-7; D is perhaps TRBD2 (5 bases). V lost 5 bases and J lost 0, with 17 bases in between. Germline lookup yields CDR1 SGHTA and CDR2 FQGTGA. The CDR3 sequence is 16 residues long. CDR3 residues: CASSLSGVGSSYEQYF. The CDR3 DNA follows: TGTGCCAGCAGCCTAAGTGGGGTTGGGAGCTCCTACGAGCAGTACTTC.

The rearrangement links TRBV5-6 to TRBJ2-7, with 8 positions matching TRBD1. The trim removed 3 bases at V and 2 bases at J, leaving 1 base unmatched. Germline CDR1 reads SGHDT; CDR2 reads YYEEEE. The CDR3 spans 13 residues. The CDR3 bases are TGTGCCAGCAGCTGGGACAGGACCTACGAGCAGTACTTC. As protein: CASSWDRTYEQYF.